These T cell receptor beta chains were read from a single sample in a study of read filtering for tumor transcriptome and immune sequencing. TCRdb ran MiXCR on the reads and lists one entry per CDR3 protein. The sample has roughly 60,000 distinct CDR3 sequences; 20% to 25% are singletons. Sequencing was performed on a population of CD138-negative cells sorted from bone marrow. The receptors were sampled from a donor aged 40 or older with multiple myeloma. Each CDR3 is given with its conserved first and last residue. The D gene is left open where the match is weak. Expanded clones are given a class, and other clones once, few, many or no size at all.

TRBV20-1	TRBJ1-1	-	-	TGCAGTGCTAGTAGACAGCCTGAAGCTTTCTTT	CSASRQPEAFF
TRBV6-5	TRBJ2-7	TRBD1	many	TGTGCCGCCAGGGGATATGGGACAGGGACATGGGAGCAGTACTTC	CAARGYGTGTWEQYF
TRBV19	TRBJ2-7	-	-	TGTGCCAGTAGTCCCGCATTATCCTACGAGCAGTACTTC	CASSPALSYEQYF
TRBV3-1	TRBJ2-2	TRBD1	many	TGTGCCAGCAGCCAAGACCGCCGGGACAGGGGAACCGGGGAGCTGTTTTTT	CASSQDRRDRGTGELFF
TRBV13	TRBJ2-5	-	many	TGTGCCAGCAGTCAGGGTCAAGAGACCCAGTACTTC	CASSQGQETQYF
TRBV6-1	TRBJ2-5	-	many	TGTGCCAGCAGTGTTGAGCTTCAAGAGACCCAGTACTTC	CASSVELQETQYF
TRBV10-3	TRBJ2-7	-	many	TGTGCCATCGGTGATATCCGGGACTCCTACGAGCAGTACTTC	CAIGDIRDSYEQYF
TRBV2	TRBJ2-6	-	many	TGTGCCAGCAGTGAAGCGGTACAGGCCCACCGCTCTGGGGCCAACGTCCTGACTTTC	CASSEAVQAHRSGANVLTF
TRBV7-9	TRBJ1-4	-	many	TGTGCCAGCAGCTCCGAGAGAAATGAAAAACTGTTTTTT	CASSSERNEKLFF
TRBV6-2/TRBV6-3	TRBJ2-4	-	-	TGTGCCAGCAACACTGGAGGCAGGGAATCATATCCCAAAAACATTCAGTACTTC	CASNTGGRESYPKNIQYF
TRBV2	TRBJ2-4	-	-	TGTACCAGCAGTCCGGGCCCAGGAGGAGACATTCAGTACTTC	CTSSPGPGGDIQYF
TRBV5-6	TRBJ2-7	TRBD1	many	TGTGCCAGCAGCCCAACGGGACAGGGGGCCTACGAGCAGTACTTC	CASSPTGQGAYEQYF
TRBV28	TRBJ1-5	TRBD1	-	TGTGCCAGCACTTTGGGGTTGACAGGGGGTGGAAGCAATCAGCCCCAGCATTTT	CASTLGLTGGGSNQPQHF
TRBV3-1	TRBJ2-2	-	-	TGTGCCAGCAGCCAATCCTCGAACACCGGGGAGCTGTTTTTT	CASSQSSNTGELFF
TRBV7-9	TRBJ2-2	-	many	TGTGCCAGCGCGAGGGTTTCGGGGGAGCTGTTTTTT	CASARVSGELFF
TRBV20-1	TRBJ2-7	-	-	TGCAGTGTCCCGAGACTAGGGAACTACGAGCAGTACTTC	CSVPRLGNYEQYF
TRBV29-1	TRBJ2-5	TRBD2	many	TGCAGCGCCCGGAGCGGGGGAGAAGAGACCCAGTACTTC	CSARSGGEETQYF
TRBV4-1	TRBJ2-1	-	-	TGCGCCAGCAGCCCCGGAGGGGAGGGGGGGCATGAGCAGTTCTTC	CASSPGGEGGHEQFF
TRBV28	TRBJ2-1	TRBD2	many	TGTGCCAGCAGTTTATCCGGACTAGCGGCCCTACACAATGAGCAGTTCTTC	CASSLSGLAALHNEQFF
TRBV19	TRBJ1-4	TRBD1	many	TGTGCCAGTAGTATTTTTCAGGGGGCTGAAAAACTGTTTTTT	CASSIFQGAEKLFF
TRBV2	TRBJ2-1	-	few	TGTGCCAGCAGTGACTTCCTATTTGGTGAGCAGTTCTTC	CASSDFLFGEQFF
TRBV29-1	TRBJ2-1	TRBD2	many	TGCAGCGGAGAACTAGCGGGGATAAGGAATGAGCAGTTCTTC	CSGELAGIRNEQFF
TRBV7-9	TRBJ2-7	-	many	TGTGCCAGCAGCTTAGAGGCTAGCTCCTACGAGCAGTACTTC	CASSLEASSYEQYF
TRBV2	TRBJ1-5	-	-	TGTGCCAGCAGTGAAGCGGGGGCGGGGCCCCAGCATTTT	CASSEAGAGPQHF
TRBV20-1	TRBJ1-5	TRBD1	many	TGCAGTGCTCATCCGGGACAGAGCAATCAGCCCCAGCATTTT	CSAHPGQSNQPQHF
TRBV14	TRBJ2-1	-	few	TGTGCCAGCAGCCAACTTGCGGGGGCCCCGTTCTTC	CASSQLAGAPFF
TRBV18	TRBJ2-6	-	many	TGTGCCAGCTCACCACAGGGGCGCTCTGGGGCCAACGTCCTGACTTTC	CASSPQGRSGANVLTF
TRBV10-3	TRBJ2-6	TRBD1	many	TGTGCCATCAGTGACGGACAGGGGCGGTCCGCTGGGGCCAACGTCCTGACTTTC	CAISDGQGRSAGANVLTF
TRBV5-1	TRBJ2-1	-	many	TGTGCCAGCAGCTTGGACCAGGGCTACAATGAGCAGTTCTTC	CASSLDQGYNEQFF
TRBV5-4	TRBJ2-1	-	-	TGTGCCAGCAGCTCACGACAGGGAGGGTACAATGAGCAGTTCTTC	CASSSRQGGYNEQFF
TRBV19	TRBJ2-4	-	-	TGTGCCAGGACTAGGGACCCCAAAAACATTCAGTACTTC	CARTRDPKNIQYF
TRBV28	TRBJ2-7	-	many	TGTGCCAGCAGTATCACGGAAGCCTGGGAGCAGTACTTC	CASSITEAWEQYF
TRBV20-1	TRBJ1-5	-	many	TGCAGTGCTAGAGGGGCAGGGGAACAGCCCCAGCATTTT	CSARGAGEQPQHF
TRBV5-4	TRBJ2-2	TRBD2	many	TGTGCCAGCAGCTCGGGAGGGGGAAACACCGGGGAGCTGTTTTTT	CASSSGGGNTGELFF
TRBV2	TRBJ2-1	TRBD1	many	TGTGCCAGCAGTGAACAGGGGGCAGGGGGCGAGCAGTTCTTC	CASSEQGAGGEQFF
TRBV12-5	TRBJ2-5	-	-	TGTGCTAGTGGTGACTCTTCCCAAGAGACCCAGTACTTC	CASGDSSQETQYF
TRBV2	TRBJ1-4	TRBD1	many	TGTGCCAGCACTCCCGGGACAGGGAATGAAAAACTGTTTTTT	CASTPGTGNEKLFF
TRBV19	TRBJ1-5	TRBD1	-	TGTGACAGTAGTAACCGGGACAGGTTCGATCAGCCCCAGCATTTT	CDSSNRDRFDQPQHF
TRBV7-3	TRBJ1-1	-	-	TGTGCCAGCAGCTTACGGCGGGGGTCTGAAGCTTTCTTT	CASSLRRGSEAFF
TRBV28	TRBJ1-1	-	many	TGTGCCAGCAGCTTTGGGACAATTATTGAAGCTTTCTTT	CASSFGTIIEAFF
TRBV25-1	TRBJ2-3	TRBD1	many	TGTGCCATAGGCGGACAGGGGGGATCAGATACGCAGTATTTT	CAIGGQGGSDTQYF
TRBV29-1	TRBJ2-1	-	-	TGCAGCTTTGAAGATCCCCGGCTAGAATACAATGAGCAGTTCTTC	CSFEDPRLEYNEQFF
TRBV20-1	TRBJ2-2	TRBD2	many	TGCAGTGCCAACGGCCGGACTAGCGGGAGCCCTGGGGAGCTGTTTTTT	CSANGRTSGSPGELFF
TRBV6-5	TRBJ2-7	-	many	TGTGCCAGCAGCCCGTCCGGACAAGCATCCTACGAGCAGTACTTC	CASSPSGQASYEQYF
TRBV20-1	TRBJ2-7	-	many	TGCAGTGCACCATTACCGGGGTTGGACTACTCCGAGCAGTACTTC	CSAPLPGLDYSEQYF
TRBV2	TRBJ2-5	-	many	TGTGCCAGCAGAGACGGGTTCCAAGAGACCCAGTACTTC	CASRDGFQETQYF
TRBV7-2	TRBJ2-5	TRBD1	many	TGTGCCAGCAGCCTGGGACAGCAAGAGACCCAGTACTTC	CASSLGQQETQYF
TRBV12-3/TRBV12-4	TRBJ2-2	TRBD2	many	TGTGCCAGCAGCAGGGGACTAGCGGGCACCGGGGAGCTGTTTTTT	CASSRGLAGTGELFF
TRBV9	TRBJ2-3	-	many	TGTGCCAGCAGCGTAGTCACGGGCACAGATACGCAGTATTTT	CASSVVTGTDTQYF
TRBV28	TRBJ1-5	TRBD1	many	TGTGCCAGCAGTTTTAGACAGGGCAGGGGCCAGCCCCAGCATTTT	CASSFRQGRGQPQHF
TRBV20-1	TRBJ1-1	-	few	TGCAGTGCTAGACAGTACTCGAACACTGAAGCTTTCTTT	CSARQYSNTEAFF
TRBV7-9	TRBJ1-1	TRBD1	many	TGTGCCAGCAGCTTGGGGACAGGGAGAACTGAAGCTTTCTTT	CASSLGTGRTEAFF
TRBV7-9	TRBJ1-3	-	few	TGTGCCAGCAGCGCCCCATCGAGCTCTGGAAACACCATATATTTT	CASSAPSSSGNTIYF